Listed here is a single TCR beta chain. The sample holds one count of this clone. Its antigen is still unknown. Base qualities are not recorded, but no much larger clone differs from it by a single base. This entry comes from a study of shared clonotypes between healthy human individuals (dated by TCRdb to 2019 to 2021). About the investigation overall: Three men and two women, aged 18 to 49 years, made up the cohort. For each donor, three plates each were used for CD4 naive and CD4 memory, two plates were used for CD8 naive, and one plate was used for CD8 memory. Blood TCR repertoires of roughly 5 healthy adults were deeply sequenced to estimate repertoire size and the extent of clonotype sharing between individuals. To increase sequencing depth and limit assay-specific biases, different laboratories used diverse techniques to prepare libraries and sequence TCR repertoires. Leukapheresis yielded between about 0.85 and 9.5 billion PBMCs per donor. General study outcomes and caveats: The genetic and exposure-history diversity represented was limited by the small number of donors. Naive subsets generally had larger estimated clonotype richness than memory subsets did. Pairwise subsampling indicated that sequencing depth was expected to affect the degree of clonotype sharing among donors. Compared with non-shared clonotypes, clonotypes shared by all four sorted-subset donors had higher generation probabilities. Rarefaction of sorted-subset datasets indicated incomplete sequencing despite the large sequencing depth. About 5% of naive CD4, around 4% of naive CD8, approximately 2.2% of memory CD4, and 0.4% of memory CD8 clonotypes were shared across a few donors. Sampling was limited to blood, and TCR repertoires in tissue likely differ from TCR repertoires in blood.

Using the deep immunoSEQ assay, multiplex PCR amplified TCR CDR3 regions from genomic DNA. For each cell subset, the extracted genomic DNA was distributed evenly across all wells of several immunoSEQ 96-well plates, and each plate served as one replicate. Each replicate PCR for sorted subsets received roughly 200 ng genomic DNA, equal to some 32,000 T cell genomes. Purified libraries were quantified with a Qubit 3.0 fluorometer, sized on a Bioanalyzer 2100, and re-quantified with the KAPA Library Quantification kit. A separate single-read 150-cycle Illumina NextSeq 550 flow cell was used to sequence each immunoSEQ 96-well plate. As for how the authors treated the data: The immunoSEQ output contained only junctional sequences without quality scores, so filtering could not match that applied to full-length reads. To assign V/J genes and CDR3, sequences were annotated using PyIR, a Python wrapper for IgBLAST v1.9, with IMGT germline references. Reads were filtered out if the reads had weak V/J assignments (E-value above 1e-6), no CDR3, stop codons, out-of-frame junctions, or ambiguous translated residues. V3J clonotypes were defined as sequences sharing the same inferred V gene, J gene, and CDR3 amino acid sequence. Percentage overlap between repertoires was computed as shared unique clonotypes divided by the size of the smaller repertoire. Three approaches were used to assess repertoire richness: RTK rarefaction, the Chao1 estimator, and Recon v2.1 estimates of unobserved clonotypes. For all TCRbeta clonotypes obtained by the gDNA method from a few donors, generation probabilities were computed with OLGA. Here the immuneACCESS table is served through TCRdb, limited to in-frame sequences with V and J called. Missing clones are a known gap in these copies; in checked studies unresolved V genes cover under half, and the rest lacks a known reason. V, J and clone size are taken as reported in that table, and D and trimming were inferred from the DNA itself. The sample contains around 2,000,000 clones, 85% to 95% of them found a single time. Jointly, the top ten make up around 1.7% of the sample.

CD8 naive samples consisted of CD45RO-negative cells that were positively selected for CCR7, yielding a CD45RA+CCR7+ population without TemRA cells. The donors were healthy, HIV-negative adults who had no recently reported acute infections or vaccinations. Every donor was a Caucasian adult living in Nashville, Tennessee, USA. Blood was obtained by leukapheresis, after which PBMCs were separated by Ficoll-Histopaque density gradient centrifugation and cryopreserved in liquid nitrogen vapor phase. Analytical flow cytometry was used to check the purity and quantity of each magnetically sorted T cell population. Each sorted fraction had its genomic DNA isolated and then quantified by UV absorbance on a Nanodrop 2000c. Sequencing was done on a sample of naive CD8+ T cells from PBMCs. The cell subset or site label on this specimen signifies: CD45RA+CCR7+. The receptor's source is a man younger than 30 in good health. Some clones in this sample may be carry-over from other donors' samples.

The DNA sequence is as follows: TGTGCCACCAGCAGAGGCAGGGCGGGAGGAAACACCATATATTTT. The encoded protein is CATSRGRAGGNTIYF. The sequence links TRBV15 to TRBJ1-3; TRBD1 could be the D gene, as 5 bases match. The germline V gene (reference sequence) sets CDR1 to LNHNV and CDR2 to YYDKDF. The CDR3 goes from the cysteine to the phenylalanine over 15 residues. Only the CDR3 region is kept as DNA, spanning 45 bases read in frame from base 1. V was cut back by 1 base and J by 4 bases, leaving a gap of 11 bases between them.